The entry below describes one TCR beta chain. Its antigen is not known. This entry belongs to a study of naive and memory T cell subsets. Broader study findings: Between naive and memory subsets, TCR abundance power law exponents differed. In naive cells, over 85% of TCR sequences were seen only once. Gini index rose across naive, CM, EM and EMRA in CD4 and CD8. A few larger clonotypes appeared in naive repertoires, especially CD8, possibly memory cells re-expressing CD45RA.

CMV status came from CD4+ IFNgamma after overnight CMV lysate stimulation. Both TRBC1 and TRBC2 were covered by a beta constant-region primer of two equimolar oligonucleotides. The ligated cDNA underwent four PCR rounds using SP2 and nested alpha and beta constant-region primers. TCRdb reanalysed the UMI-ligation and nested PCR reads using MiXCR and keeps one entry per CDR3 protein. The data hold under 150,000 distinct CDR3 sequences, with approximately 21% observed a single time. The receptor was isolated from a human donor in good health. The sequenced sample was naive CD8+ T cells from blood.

CDR3 sequence reads: CASSVEGSGLTQLFF. For the CDR3, the DNA is TGTGCCAGCAGCGTAGAGGGATCAGGTCTTACACAACTGTTTTTT. V and J are TRBV9 and TRBJ1-4; D is unresolved. The CDR3 is made up of 15 amino acids. CDR1 is SGDLS, CDR2 YYNGEE, per germline. The V and J ends lost 0 bases and 12 bases respectively, with 18 bases between them.